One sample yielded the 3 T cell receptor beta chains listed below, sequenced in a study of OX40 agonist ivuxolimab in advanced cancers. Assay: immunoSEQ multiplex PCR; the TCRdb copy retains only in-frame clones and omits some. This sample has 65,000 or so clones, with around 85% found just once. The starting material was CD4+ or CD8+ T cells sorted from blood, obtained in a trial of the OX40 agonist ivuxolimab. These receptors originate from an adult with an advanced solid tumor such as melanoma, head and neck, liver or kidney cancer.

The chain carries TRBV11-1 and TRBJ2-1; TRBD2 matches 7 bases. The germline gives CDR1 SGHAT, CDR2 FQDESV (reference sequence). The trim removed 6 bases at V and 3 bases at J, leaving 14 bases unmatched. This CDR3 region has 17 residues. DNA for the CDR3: TGTGCCAGCAGTAGACTAGGGACTACCGGACGCTACAATGAGCAGTTCTTC. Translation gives CASSRLGTTGRYNEQFF.

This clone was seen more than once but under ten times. Here the CDR3 reads CASSERENTEAFF. The CDR3 nucleotides read TGTGCCAGCAGTGAGAGGGAGAACACTGAAGCTTTCTTT. This chain connects TRBV6-5 to TRBJ1-1, with D unresolved. V lost 5 bases and J 1 base, leaving 8 bases between the germline ends. The CDR3 sequence is 13 residues long. Germline V gene sequence: CDR1 MNHEY, CDR2 SVGAGI.

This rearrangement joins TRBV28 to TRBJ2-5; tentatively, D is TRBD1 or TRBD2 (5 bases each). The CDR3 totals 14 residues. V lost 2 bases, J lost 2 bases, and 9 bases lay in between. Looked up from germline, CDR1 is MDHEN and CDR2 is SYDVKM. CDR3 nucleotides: TGTGCCAGCAGTTTAGGGGGATATCAAGAGACCCAGTACTTC. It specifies CASSLGGYQETQYF.